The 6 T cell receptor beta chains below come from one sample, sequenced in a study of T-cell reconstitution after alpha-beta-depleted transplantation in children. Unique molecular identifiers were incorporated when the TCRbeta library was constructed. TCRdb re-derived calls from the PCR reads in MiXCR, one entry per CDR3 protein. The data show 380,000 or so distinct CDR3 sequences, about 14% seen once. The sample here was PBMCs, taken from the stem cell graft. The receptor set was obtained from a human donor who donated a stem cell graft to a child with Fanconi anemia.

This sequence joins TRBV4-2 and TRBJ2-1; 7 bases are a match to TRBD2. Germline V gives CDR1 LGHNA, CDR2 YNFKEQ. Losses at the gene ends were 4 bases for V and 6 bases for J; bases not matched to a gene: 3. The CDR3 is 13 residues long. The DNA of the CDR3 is TGTGCCAGCAGCCGAGTAGCGGGCAATGAGCAGTTCTTC. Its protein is CASSRVAGNEQFF.

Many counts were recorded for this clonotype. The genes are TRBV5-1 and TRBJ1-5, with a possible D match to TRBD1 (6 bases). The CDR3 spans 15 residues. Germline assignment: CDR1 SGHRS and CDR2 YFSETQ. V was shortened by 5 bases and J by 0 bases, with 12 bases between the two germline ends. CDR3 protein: CASRWGADSNQPQHF. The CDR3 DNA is TGCGCCAGCAGATGGGGGGCCGATAGCAATCAGCCCCAGCATTTT. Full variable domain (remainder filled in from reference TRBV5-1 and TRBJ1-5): KAGVTQTPRYLIKTRGQQVTLSCSPISGHRSVSWYQQTPGQGLQFLFEYFSETQRNKGNFPGRFSGRQFSNSRSEMNVSTLELGDSALYLCASRWGADSNQPQHFGDGTRLSIL.

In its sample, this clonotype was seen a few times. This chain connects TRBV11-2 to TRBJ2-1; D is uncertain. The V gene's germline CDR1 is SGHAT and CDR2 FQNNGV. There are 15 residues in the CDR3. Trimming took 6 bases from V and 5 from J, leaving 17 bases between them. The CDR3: CASSPHPDGHNEQFF. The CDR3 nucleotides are TGTGCCAGCAGTCCACACCCGGACGGACACAATGAGCAGTTCTTC.

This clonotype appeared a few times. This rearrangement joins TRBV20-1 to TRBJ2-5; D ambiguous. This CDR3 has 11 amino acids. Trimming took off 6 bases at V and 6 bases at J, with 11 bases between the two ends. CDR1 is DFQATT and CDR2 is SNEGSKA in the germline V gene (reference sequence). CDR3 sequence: CSAPDVKTQYF. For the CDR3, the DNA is TGCAGTGCCCCGGACGTAAAGACCCAGTACTTC.

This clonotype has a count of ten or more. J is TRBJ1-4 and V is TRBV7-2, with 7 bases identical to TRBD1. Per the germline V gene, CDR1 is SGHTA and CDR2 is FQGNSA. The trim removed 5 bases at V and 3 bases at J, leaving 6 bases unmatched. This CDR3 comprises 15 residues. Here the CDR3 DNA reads TGTGCCAGCAGCACACAGACAGGGCCTAATGAAAAACTGTTTTTT. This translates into CASSTQTGPNEKLFF.

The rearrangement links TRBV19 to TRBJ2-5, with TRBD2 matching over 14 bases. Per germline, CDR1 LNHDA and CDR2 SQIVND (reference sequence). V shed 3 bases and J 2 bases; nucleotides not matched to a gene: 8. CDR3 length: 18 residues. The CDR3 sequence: CASSIGLAGGVEQETQYF. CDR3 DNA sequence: TGTGCCAGTAGTATTGGACTAGCGGGGGGAGTTGAGCAAGAGACCCAGTACTTC.